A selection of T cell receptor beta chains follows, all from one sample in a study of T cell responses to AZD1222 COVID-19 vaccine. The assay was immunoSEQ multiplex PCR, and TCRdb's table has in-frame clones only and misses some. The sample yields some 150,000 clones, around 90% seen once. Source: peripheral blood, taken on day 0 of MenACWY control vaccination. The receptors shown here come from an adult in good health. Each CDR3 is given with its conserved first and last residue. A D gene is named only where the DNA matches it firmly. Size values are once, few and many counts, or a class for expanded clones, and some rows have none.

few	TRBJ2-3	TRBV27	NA	TGTGCCAGCAGGACTTACACACGCACAGATACGCAGTATTTT	CASRTYTRTDTQYF
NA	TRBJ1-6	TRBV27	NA	TGTGCCAGCAGTTTATTTGCCCTCGATTCACCCCTCCACTTT	CASSLFALDSPLHF
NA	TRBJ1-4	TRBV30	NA	TGTGCCTGGAAAATCTCCACCCAGAACGGAAAACTGTTTTTT	CAWKISTQNGKLFF
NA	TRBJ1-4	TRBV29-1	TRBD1	TGCAGCGTTGCTAGGACAGGAAATAATGAAAAACTGTTTTTT	CSVARTGNNEKLFF
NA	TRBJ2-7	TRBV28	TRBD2	TGTGCCAGCAGCCAAGAACTAGCGGGAGGAAACGAGCAGTACTTC	CASSQELAGGNEQYF
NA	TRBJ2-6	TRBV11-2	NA	TGTGCCAGCAGCCCCCAGGGGACTGGGGCCAACGTCCTGACTTTC	CASSPQGTGANVLTF
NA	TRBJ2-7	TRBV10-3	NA	TGTGCCATCAGCATCCACAGGTCTTACGAGCAGTACTTC	CAISIHRSYEQYF
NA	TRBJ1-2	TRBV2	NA	TGTGCCAGCACCACGACAGGCCGGGGCTACACCTTC	CASTTTGRGYTF
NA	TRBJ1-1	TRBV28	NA	TGTGCCAGCACCTCCGCAGGGGATATGAACACTGAAGCTTTCTTT	CASTSAGDMNTEAFF
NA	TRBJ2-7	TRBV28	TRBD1	TGTGCCAGCAGTTCACCCCGGACAGGGGTCAACTACGAGCAGTACTTC	CASSSPRTGVNYEQYF
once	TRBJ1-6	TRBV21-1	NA	TGTGCCAGCAGCAACCGGGGCCCTAGAGTGAATTCACCCCTCCACTTT	CASSNRGPRVNSPLHF